This passage covers 13 T cell receptor beta chains from one sample sequenced in a study of blood T cell repertoires in COVID-19 (dated by TCRdb to about 2020). The library came from the immunoSEQ multiplex PCR assay. The clones in this table, taken by TCRdb from immuneACCESS, are in-frame only. Not every clone is retained; where verified, under half of the shortfall comes from an unresolved V gene, and the cause of the rest is unknown. This sample comprises approximately 81,000 clones, about nine tenths of them detected only once. The ten top clones hold roughly 12% of the sample. Sequencing used peripheral blood. The receptors originated from a man in his 70s with active or convalescent COVID-19.

V and J are TRBV3-1 (or the pseudogene TRBV3-2) and TRBJ2-7, with a possible D match to TRBD2 (6 bases). V was clipped by 4 bases and J by 7 bases, with 11 bases between them. CDR3 length equals 12 residues. Per the germline V gene, CDR1 is LGHDT and CDR2 is YNNKEL (reference sequence). This chain's CDR3 is CASSPSGGEQYF. DNA for the CDR3: TGTGCCAGCAGCCCGTCTGGGGGGGAGCAGTACTTC.

The chain couples TRBV5-1 to TRBJ1-6, with D possibly matching TRBD1 (5 bases). The CDR3 totals 13 residues. Trimming removed 3 bases at V and 15 bases at J, with 16 bases between. Germline V lookup: CDR1 SGHRS, CDR2 YFSETQ. The CDR3: CASSYDSSTYLHF. CDR3 bases: TGCGCCAGCAGCTATGACAGCTCCACTTACCTCCACTTT.

The gene calls are TRBV19 and TRBJ2-1; TRBD2 matches at 7 bases. V was pared by 5 bases and J by 4 bases, with 11 bases of the junction left unmatched. The CDR3 runs 16 residues. Germline V CDR1 and CDR2: LNHDA, SQIVND (reference sequence). Written as DNA, the CDR3 is TGTGCCAGTAGTCCCCCCTCCCGGGGAGGGTACAATGAGCAGTTCTTC. Protein sequence: CASSPPSRGGYNEQFF.

This chain joins TRBV4-3 and TRBJ1-1, with 7 nucleotides matching TRBD1. The V segment lost 4 bases and the J segment 11 bases; nucleotides outside the gene matches: 13. This CDR3 spans 14 amino acids. Germline CDR1 LGHNA, CDR2 YSLEER. The CDR3 spells CASSREQGTARAFF. CDR3 DNA sequence: TGCGCCAGCAGCCGAGAACAGGGGACGGCGCGCGCTTTCTTT.

The gene calls are TRBV7-9 and TRBJ2-3; the match to TRBD2 covers 14 bases. After removal of 2 bases from V and 9 bases from J, the junction contained 7 bases not matched to a gene. This CDR3 region has 16 residues. Germline CDR1 SEHNR, CDR2 FQNEAQ (reference sequence). The CDR3 DNA is TGTGCCAGCAGCTTACCTTGGACTAGCGGGGGGAAAACGCAGTATTTT. It encodes CASSLPWTSGGKTQYF.

The genes are TRBV27 and TRBJ2-7; TRBD2 matches 12 bases. The CDR3 covers 17 residues. V was clipped by 3 bases and J by 4 bases; unmatched bases: 10. Looked up from germline, CDR1 is MNHEY and CDR2 is SMNVEV (reference sequence). The CDR3 bases are TGTGCCAGCAGTTTGACTGTTCTAGCGGGGGGGCAATACGAGCAGTACTTC. Its translation: CASSLTVLAGGQYEQYF.

The chain links TRBV27 to TRBJ2-2, with D perhaps TRBD1 (5 bases). This CDR3 is 14 amino acids long. V was clipped by 6 bases and J by 2 bases, with 10 bases between them. The V gene's germline CDR1 is MNHEY and CDR2 SMNVEV (reference sequence). The CDR3 loop is CASSVQANTGELFF. In DNA form, the CDR3 reads TGTGCCAGCAGCGTACAGGCAAACACCGGGGAGCTGTTTTTT.

This clone was counted a single time. The V and J genes are TRBV9 and TRBJ2-1; 7 positions match TRBD1. Per germline, CDR1 SGDLS and CDR2 YYNGEE. The V gene end was trimmed by 4 bases and the J gene end by 5 bases; junction bases not matched to a gene: 9. CDR3 length: 15 residues. The CDR3 reads CASSRYRTGDNEQFF. CDR3 bases: TGTGCCAGCAGCAGATATAGAACAGGGGACAATGAGCAGTTCTTC.

CDR3 sequence (DNA): TGTGCCAGCAGTGCTGGGACAGGGGTCAATCAGCCCCAGCATTTT. The encoded protein is CASSAGTGVNQPQHF. V and J are TRBV5-4 and TRBJ1-5, with 10 bases that match TRBD1. Germline V lookup: CDR1 SGHNT, CDR2 YYREEE (reference sequence). V was clipped by 5 bases and J by 3 bases; unmatched bases: 5. The CDR3 runs 15 residues.

This chain joins TRBV2 and TRBJ2-4, with 9 bases lining up with TRBD1. The CDR3 is 18 amino acids. The germline CDR1 and CDR2 sequences are SNHLY and FYNNEI. V was clipped by 3 bases and J by 4 bases; unmatched bases: 13. The CDR3 region has the DNA TGTGCCAGCAGTGATGACAGGGGGGGAAGTCTGAGAAAAAACATTCAGTACTTC. Protein sequence: CASSDDRGGSLRKNIQYF.

CDR3 in DNA: TGTGCCAGCAGCCTAACAGGGATATCCTCCTACGAGCAGTACTTC. Residues: CASSLTGISSYEQYF. V and J are TRBV28 and TRBJ2-7, with D possibly being TRBD1 (6 bases). The CDR3 extends over 15 amino acids. CDR1 is MDHEN and CDR2 is SYDVKM in the germline V gene. Trimming removed 6 bases at V and 0 bases at J, with 15 bases between.

This clone has a handful of counts. The rearrangement uses TRBV30 and TRBJ1-6; D ambiguous. The CDR3 contains 16 residues. Per the germline V gene, CDR1 is GTSNPN and CDR2 is SVGIG (reference sequence). V lost 6 bases and J lost 9, with 24 bases in between. CDR3 amino acids: CACFSAARVLGSPLHF. In nucleotides, the CDR3 is TGTGCCTGTTTTTCGGCGGCTCGCGTCTTGGGTTCACCCCTCCACTTT.

V and J are TRBV7-9 and TRBJ2-2, with 8 positions matching TRBD2. The CDR3 spans 15 residues. With 5 bases clipped from V and 6 bases from J, the junction kept 8 bases outside the gene matches. Germline-derived CDR1 and CDR2 are SEHNR and FQNEAQ (reference sequence). DNA of the CDR3: TGTGCCAGCAGCGCCGCGCGGGGGGTCTCCGGGGAGCTGTTTTTT. Translating gives CASSAARGVSGELFF. Complete variable domain (other parts from reference TRBV7-9 and TRBJ2-2): DTGVSQNPRHKITKRGQNVTFRCDPISEHNRLYWYRQTLGQGPEFLTYFQNEAQLEKSRLLSDRFSAERPKGSFSTLEIQRTEQGDSAMYLCASSAARGVSGELFFGEGSRLTVL.